Detailed here is one T cell receptor beta chain. No cognate antigen has been identified for it. The record has no base qualities; no much larger clone is one base away. The library relied on the immunoSEQ multiplex PCR assay. TCRdb took over this immuneACCESS table, retaining in-frame rearrangements with V and J assigned. Such tables are incomplete; in checked studies, under half of the missing clones stem from an unresolved V gene, and the remainder is unexplained. Present in this sample are around 150,000 clones, 85% to 90% of which were seen just once. The ten largest make up around 11% of the sample. The data originate from a study of control samples from healthy donors and cancer patients (dated by TCRdb to 2018 to 2020). The CDR3 numbers 16 residues from cysteine through phenylalanine. Only CDR3 DNA remains: 48 bases, in frame from the first base. In the germline V gene, CDR1 corresponds to SQVTM and CDR2 to ANQGSEA. Clipping removes 6 bases from V and 4 bases from J, with 14 as the unmatched junction base count.

The chain is assembled from TRBV29-1 and TRBJ2-1, with TRBD2 identical over 8 junction bases. The sequenced sample was blood. The receptor's source is a young man in good health. DNA sequence: TGCAGCGTACAGGGTTCGGGGGGGTCCATATACAATGAGCAGTTCTTC. It translates to CSVQGSGGSIYNEQFF.